One T cell receptor beta chain is described in this entry. This sample is part of a study of T cells expressing NK-cell markers. Study overall: Researchers got TCR beta repertoires out of sorted CD3+CD56+NKG2C+, CD3+CD56+NKG2C- and CD3+CD56-NKG2C+ T cells. Serological testing identified seven of the eight sequenced donors as HCMV-seropositive and one as seronegative.

The CDR3 runs 15 residues. Germline V gene sequence: CDR1 SGHAT, CDR2 FQNNGV. Using the 5' RACE reads, TCRdb records one entry per CDR3 protein without DNA. In all, the sample yields fewer than 400,000 distinct CDR3 sequences. The sequencing sample was made of blood T cells: a sorted CD56 or NKG2C T cell subset, CD4+ or CD8+ T cells, or bulk PBMC T cells (not recorded which). The chain employs TRBV11-2 and TRBJ2-1; the D call of TRBD2 rests on TCRdb alone, since no DNA is present to check it. The TCR sequence derives from a man aged 18 to 69 in good health. CDR3: CASSLDLRAGNEQFF. Using reference TRBV11-2 and TRBJ2-1 for the parts outside the CDR3, the full variable domain is EAGVAQSPRYKIIEKRQSVAFWCNPISGHATLYWYQQILGQGPKLLIQFQNNGVVDDSQLPKDRFSAERLKGVDSTLKIQPAKLEDSAVYLCASSLDLRAGNEQFFGPGTRLTVL.